This TCR beta chain was sequenced in a study of human T cells and chemical hapten exposure. Overall study: It was small differences in pooled library volume that mainly caused per-sample TCR yields to vary.

It was unfractionated whole blood from which total RNA was extracted. General observations from the study: High-frequency TCRs, those above 1 in 1000, stayed the same after DPC sensitization.

The library put unique molecular identifiers onto individual cDNA molecules. Original methodology: Counting gave a median of around 96,000 TCRs per sample, with values ranging from about 23,224 to 750,000. MiXCR, applied by TCRdb to the reads, yields one record per CDR3 protein. The V and J calls and clone size are TCRdb's, not the authors'. The profile covers 120,000 or so distinct CDR3 sequences, with about 7.7% appearing a single time and around 1.5% taken by the ten largest. Regarding this clonotype: Its target is not known.

J gave up 1 base and V 6 bases, and 8 bases lay outside the gene matches. Germline CDR1 reads SGHAT; CDR2 reads FQNNGV. The CDR3 covers 16 residues. Sequencing was done on a sample of whole blood. The chain links TRBV11-2 to TRBJ2-5, with 10 nucleotides matching TRBD1. The receptor was isolated from a human donor in good health. Some clones in this sample may be carry-over from other donors' samples. The CDR3 bases are TGTGCCAGCAGGCAATACCGGGACAGGGGCCAAGAGACCCAGTACTTC. This sequence encodes CASRQYRDRGQETQYF.